The T cell receptor (beta chain) described here comes from a study of T cells after yellow fever vaccination. MiXCR, applied by TCRdb to the 5' RACE reads, yields one record per CDR3 protein. Of around 300,000 distinct CDR3 sequences in the sample, 4% to 5.5% are singletons; the top ten hold less than 20%. The CDR3 has 20 residues. Losses at the gene ends were 4 bases for V and 0 bases for J; bases not matched to a gene: 15. CDR1 SGHNT and CDR2 YYREEE come from the germline V gene (reference sequence). This sequence originates from a man aged 18 to 30 who received the YFV17D yellow fever vaccine. This rearrangement joins TRBV5-4 to TRBJ2-6, with 8 bases matching TRBD2. Material: PBMCs, obtained 15 days after the yellow fever booster vaccination. CDR3 loop: CASSPQWGSGDRSGANVLTF. DNA for the CDR3: TGTGCCAGCAGCCCCCAGTGGGGTAGCGGGGACCGCTCTGGGGCCAACGTCCTGACTTTC.